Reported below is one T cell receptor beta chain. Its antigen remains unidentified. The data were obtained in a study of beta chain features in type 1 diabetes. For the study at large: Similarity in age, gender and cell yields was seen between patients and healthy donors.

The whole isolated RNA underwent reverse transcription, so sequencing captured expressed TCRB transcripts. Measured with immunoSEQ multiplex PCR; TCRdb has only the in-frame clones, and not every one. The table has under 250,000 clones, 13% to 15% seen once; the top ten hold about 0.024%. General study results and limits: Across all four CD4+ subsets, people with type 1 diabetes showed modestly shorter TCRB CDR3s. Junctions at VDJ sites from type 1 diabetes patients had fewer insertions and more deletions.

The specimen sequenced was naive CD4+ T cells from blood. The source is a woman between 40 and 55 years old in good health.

The CDR3 spells CASSLRSSGGVLAKNIQYF. The CDR3, as DNA: TGTGCCAGCAGCTTAAGGTCTAGCGGGGGAGTGTTGGCCAAAAACATTCAGTACTTC. The chain joins TRBV13 to TRBJ2-4, with 10 bases fitting TRBD2. J lost 1 base, V lost 2 bases, and 11 bases had no gene match. Germline lookup yields CDR1 PRHDT and CDR2 FYEKMQ (reference sequence). The CDR3 has 19 residues.